The 18 T cell receptor beta chains in this list originate from one sample, sequenced in a study of beta chain features in type 1 diabetes. Which antigens these TCRs recognize remains unknown. The study's findings and limits: When Type 1 diabetes patients were examined, their TCRB CDR3s proved moderately but significantly shorter in all four CD4+ subsets.

The entirety of the isolated RNA underwent reverse transcription, so expressed TCRB transcripts were sequenced. Here immunoSEQ multiplex PCR was the method, and the copy in TCRdb shows in-frame clones only, minus some. Of around 250,000 clones detected, 20% appear once; the ten largest clones hold roughly 0.028%. The specimen was naive CD4+ T cells from blood. Source of these receptors: a woman between 35 and 50 years old with type 1 diabetes.

The CDR3 is CASSQAGGGNTIYF. CDR3 coding DNA: TGCGCCAGCAGCCAAGCCGGGGGAGGAAACACCATATATTTT. The J gene is TRBJ1-3, the V gene TRBV4-3, with D maybe TRBD1 (5 bases). The V gene lost 1 base and the J gene lost 4 bases, with 8 bases spanning the gap. The CDR3 runs 14 residues. The germline V gene encodes CDR1 LGHNA and CDR2 YSLEER.

The rearrangement uses TRBV4-3 and TRBJ1-5; 7 nucleotides agree with TRBD1. V lost 0 bases, J lost 6 bases, and 11 bases stayed unmatched. The germline V gene encodes CDR1 LGHNA and CDR2 YSLEER. The CDR3 length is 17 residues. This CDR3 reads CASSQDWSRGAGQPQHF. CDR3 sequence (DNA): TGCGCCAGCAGCCAAGATTGGAGCAGGGGGGCCGGTCAGCCCCAGCATTTT.

There are a few counts of this clone. V and J are TRBV7-2 and TRBJ1-1, with D perhaps TRBD1 (6 bases). Between the trimmed V and J ends, which lost 4 bases and 1 base, there was a span of 13 bases. Germline V gene lookup returns CDR1 SGHTA and CDR2 FQGNSA. This CDR3 region has 15 residues. CDR3 sequence reads: CASSSRTETNTEAFF. The DNA for the CDR3 is TGTGCCAGCAGCTCCCGGACAGAGACGAACACTGAAGCTTTCTTT.

The V and J genes are TRBV19 and TRBJ2-1, with D possibly TRBD2 on 6 matching bases. The V gene's germline CDR1 is LNHDA and CDR2 SQIVND (reference sequence). This CDR3 spans 20 amino acids. Trimming pared 8 bases from V and 2 bases from J, leaving 31 bases between. DNA for the CDR3: TGTGCCAGTCACTCTAGTAGAGCTAGCGATCCTAGGTGGCCCTACAATGAGCAGTTCTTC. The encoded protein is CASHSSRASDPRWPYNEQFF.

This clone appeared a few times. The V call is TRBV30, the J call TRBJ2-1; 7 nucleotides line up with TRBD2. J was trimmed by 8 bases and V by 2 bases; bases with no gene match: 9. Per germline, CDR1 GTSNPN and CDR2 SVGIG (reference sequence). The CDR3 loop spans 14 amino acids. The chain's CDR3 is CAWSRGGSIHEQFF. CDR3 nucleotides: TGTGCCTGGAGTCGTGGCGGGAGTATCCATGAGCAGTTCTTC.

V usage is TRBV5-6 and J usage is TRBJ1-5; a weak D match, TRBD1 (5 bases). The CDR3 totals 14 residues. The V gene lost 3 bases and the J gene lost 1 base, with 8 bases spanning the gap. Looked up from germline, CDR1 is SGHDT and CDR2 is YYEEEE. CDR3 sequence reads: CASSSGKSNQPQHF. The CDR3 DNA reads TGTGCCAGCAGCTCAGGGAAAAGCAATCAGCCCCAGCATTTT.

The chain employs TRBV6-6 and TRBJ2-5; TRBD2 agrees at 9 bases. The CDR3 is made up of 13 amino acids. After removal of 6 bases from V and 3 bases from J, the junction contained 2 bases not matched to a gene. Germline V lookup: CDR1 MNHNY, CDR2 SVGAGI (reference sequence). CDR3 bases: TGTGCCAGCAGGTTAGCGGGAGAAGAGACCCAGTACTTC. This codes for CASRLAGEETQYF.

The CDR3 here is CAHRGQETQYF. CDR3 DNA: TGTGCTCACCGAGGCCAAGAGACCCAGTACTTC. The V and J genes are TRBV30 and TRBJ2-5; no definite D call. The CDR3 contains 11 residues. From germline, CDR1 is GTSNPN and CDR2 SVGIG (reference sequence).

In its sample, this clone was seen a few times. V usage is TRBV13 and J usage is TRBJ2-3; D remains unclear. V lost 5 bases to trimming and J lost 2 bases, with 14 bases between them. The CDR3 is made up of 15 amino acids. Germline V gives CDR1 PRHDT, CDR2 FYEKMQ (reference sequence). The CDR3 spells CASSPPSEYTDTQYF. CDR3 bases: TGTGCCAGCAGCCCGCCGAGCGAGTACACAGATACGCAGTATTTT.

The chain couples TRBV19 to TRBJ1-2, with D unclear. V gave up 2 bases and J gave up 5 bases, with 6 bases separating them. The CDR3 spans 12 residues. In germline, CDR1 is LNHDA, CDR2 SQIVND (reference sequence). Here the CDR3 DNA reads TGTGCCAGTAGTATAAACAGTTATGGCTACACCTTC. It yields the protein CASSINSYGYTF.

This chain joins TRBV7-2 and TRBJ2-3; D gene ambiguous. This CDR3 spans 11 amino acids. The V gene lost 4 bases and the J gene lost 4 bases, with 3 bases spanning the gap. The germline V gene encodes CDR1 SGHTA and CDR2 FQGNSA. The CDR3 coding sequence is TGTGCCAGCAGCTCCTCAGATACGCAGTATTTT. This translates into CASSSSDTQYF.

This sequence joins TRBV2 and TRBJ2-7; D is perhaps TRBD1 (7 bases). CDR1 and CDR2 (germline): SNHLY, FYNNEI. V lost 6 bases to trimming and J lost 3 bases, with 15 bases between them. This CDR3 region has 14 residues. The CDR3 spells CASSQGGRGYEQYF. The CDR3, as DNA: TGTGCCAGCAGCCAGGGGGGACGTGGCTACGAGCAGTACTTC.

The chain combines TRBV30 with TRBJ1-1; 12 nucleotides match TRBD1. Germline-derived CDR1 and CDR2 are GTSNPN and SVGIG (reference sequence). V gave up 5 bases and J gave up 6 bases; unmatched junction bases: 1. The CDR3 spans 12 residues. CDR3 region: CAWGTGGPEAFF. CDR3 in DNA: TGTGCCTGGGGGACAGGGGGCCCTGAAGCTTTCTTT.

This clone was picked up a small number of times. The rearrangement uses TRBV5-6 and TRBJ1-5; D gene uncertain. Germline CDR1 reads SGHDT; CDR2 reads YYEEEE. Trimming took 1 base from V and 0 from J, leaving 11 bases between them. The CDR3 is 16 amino acids. CDR3 DNA: TGTGCCAGCAGCTTGCAAAGCCACTATAGCAATCAGCCCCAGCATTTT. Encoded protein: CASSLQSHYSNQPQHF.

Only a few counts were recorded for this clone. The CDR3 nucleotides are TGTGCCAGCAGGGACAGGCCCGGCACTGAAGCTTTCTTT. Its translation: CASRDRPGTEAFF. V usage is TRBV2 and J usage is TRBJ1-1; 7 nucleotides align to TRBD1. Germline V gives CDR1 SNHLY, CDR2 FYNNEI. This CDR3 contains 13 residues. J lost 4 bases, V lost 6 bases, and 5 bases had no gene match.

This clone was seen a handful of times. The V and J genes are TRBV4-2 and TRBJ2-7; possible D gene TRBD1, 6 bases. V shed 1 base and J shed 4 bases, with 14 bases lying between them. This CDR3 spans 15 amino acids. Germline assignment: CDR1 LGHNA and CDR2 YNFKEQ. CDR3 sequence (DNA): TGTGCCAGCAGCCAAGCGGAGACAGGAGAATACGAGCAGTACTTC. Translated: CASSQAETGEYEQYF.

The rearrangement links TRBV6-5 to TRBJ2-5, with D possibly being TRBD2 (6 bases). Germline CDR1 MNHEY, CDR2 SVGAGI. V was shortened by 5 bases and J by 5 bases, with 15 bases between the two germline ends. CDR3 size: 14 residues. The CDR3 region is CASSPSRDSETQYF. Here the CDR3 DNA reads TGTGCCAGCAGTCCGTCCCGGGACTCGGAGACCCAGTACTTC.

This clone was seen more than once but under ten times. The chain has TRBV5-5 and TRBJ1-5; TRBD1 aligns across 7 bases. V lost 2 bases to trimming and J lost 6 bases; unmatched junction nucleotides: 11. CDR1 SGHKS and CDR2 YYEKEE come from the germline V gene (reference sequence). CDR3 length: 16 amino acids. In nucleotides, the CDR3 is TGTGCCAGCAGCTTATTCCGGGACAGTGAGGGTCAGCCCCAGCATTTT. It translates to CASSLFRDSEGQPQHF.